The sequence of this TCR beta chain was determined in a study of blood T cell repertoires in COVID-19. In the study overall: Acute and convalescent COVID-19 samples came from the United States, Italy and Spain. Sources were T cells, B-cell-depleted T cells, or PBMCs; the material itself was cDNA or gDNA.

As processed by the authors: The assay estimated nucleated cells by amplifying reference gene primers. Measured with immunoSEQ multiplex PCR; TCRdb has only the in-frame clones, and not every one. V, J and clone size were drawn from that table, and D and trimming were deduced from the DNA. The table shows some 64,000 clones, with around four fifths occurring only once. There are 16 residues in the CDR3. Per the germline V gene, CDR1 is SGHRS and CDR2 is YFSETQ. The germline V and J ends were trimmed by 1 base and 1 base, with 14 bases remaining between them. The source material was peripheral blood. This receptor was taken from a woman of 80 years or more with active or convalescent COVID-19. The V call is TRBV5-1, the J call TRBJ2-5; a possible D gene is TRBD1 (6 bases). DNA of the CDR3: TGCGCCAGCAGCTTGTCGCCTACAGGGACCCAAGAGACCCAGTACTTC. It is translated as CASSLSPTGTQETQYF.